The following is a T cell receptor (beta chain) sequence with its context. For recovered donors of Cohort 3, there were two negative PCRs, clearance, or symptom resolution. The length of the CDR3 is 15 residues. The V gene lost 5 bases and the J gene lost 2 bases, with 13 bases spanning the gap. Looked up from germline, CDR1 is SEHNR and CDR2 is FQNEAQ (reference sequence). The data belong to a study of blood T cell repertoires in COVID-19. Looking at the study overall: Samples representing acute and convalescent COVID-19 were sourced from the United States, Italy and Spain. PBMCs, B-cell-depleted T cells, or T cells provided the cDNA or gDNA that made up the material.

Original processing notes: Reference gene primer amplification yielded estimated nucleated cell counts. The method was immunoSEQ multiplex PCR; TCRdb's version includes in-frame clones alone and lacks a portion of them. Clone size and V and J calls were adopted from that table, with D and trimming inferred from the DNA. The sample shows about 360,000 clones, over 75% of them seen only once. The sample taken for sequencing was PBMCs or T cells enriched from blood (not recorded which). The chain joins TRBV7-9 to TRBJ1-3; possibly TRBD1 for D (6 bases). This sequence was found in a man younger than 45 who had recovered from COVID-19. The CDR3 sequence: CASSPPGAPGNTIYF. The CDR3 DNA reads as TGTGCCAGCAGCCCACCAGGGGCCCCTGGAAACACCATATATTTT.